This T cell receptor beta chain was retrieved from a study of blood T cell repertoires in COVID-19. Study information: Acute-phase and convalescent COVID-19 samples originated in the United States, Italy and Spain. Sources were T cells, B-cell-depleted T cells, or PBMCs; the material itself was cDNA or gDNA.

Per the original methods: Nucleated cell number was recorded as an estimate derived from reference gene primer amplification. The data were produced by immunoSEQ multiplex PCR, yet TCRdb's version contains in-frame clones alone and is incomplete. The V and J calls and clone size are taken from that table; D and trimming were inferred from the DNA. The table includes about 160,000 clones, about 85% detected once. V was shortened by 4 bases and J by 5 bases, with 14 bases between the two germline ends. Germline assignment: CDR1 MNHEY and CDR2 SVGAGI. This CDR3 is 14 amino acids long. This clonotype was sampled from a man aged 35 to 55 with acute or convalescent COVID-19. The genes are TRBV6-5 and TRBJ2-5; a possible D gene is TRBD1 (6 bases). The sequenced sample was peripheral blood. CDR3: CASSFGTPGETQYF. As DNA, the CDR3 is TGTGCCAGCAGTTTCGGGACACCGGGGGAGACCCAGTACTTC.